The T cell receptor beta chain described here comes from a study of regulatory T cells in long-lasting Graves disease. Investigators prepared the TCR beta libraries by applying iRepertoire HTBI primers and Arm-PCR of CDR3 regions. TCRdb ran MiXCR on the multiplex PCR reads and lists one entry per CDR3 protein. The table shows a few hundred thousand distinct CDR3 sequences, with around 18% occurring only once. Specified time point: newly diagnosed GD, antithyroid drugs for less than 3 months. Following extraction of RNA from PBMCs, that RNA was used to make the TCR library. General study points: Persistent patients had more shared public clonotypes (around 3,000) than new patients (approximately 920). TRBV28 was favored in persistent disease, as were TRBJ1-2 and TRBJ2-5.

CDR3 length: 13 amino acids. CDR1 is SGDLS, CDR2 YYNGEE, per germline. V lost 3 bases, J lost 12 bases, and 16 bases lay in between. This clonotype was found many times. Its antigen is unidentified. These data were likewise used in another study, on T cells in Graves' hyperthyroidism and ophthalmopathy. This second study notes: Graves' hyperthyroidism qualified as stable when ophthalmopathy did not progress within 18 months.

This receptor was taken from a woman younger than 45 with Graves disease. Sample: peripheral blood mononuclear cells (PBMCs), taken at new diagnosis, from a patient treated with antithyroid drugs. The V gene is TRBV9, the J gene TRBJ2-1; D is possibly TRBD2 (5 bases). Here the CDR3 reads CASSAPGEYGQFF. The CDR3 DNA is TGTGCCAGCAGCGCCCCCGGGGAGTACGGGCAGTTCTTC.